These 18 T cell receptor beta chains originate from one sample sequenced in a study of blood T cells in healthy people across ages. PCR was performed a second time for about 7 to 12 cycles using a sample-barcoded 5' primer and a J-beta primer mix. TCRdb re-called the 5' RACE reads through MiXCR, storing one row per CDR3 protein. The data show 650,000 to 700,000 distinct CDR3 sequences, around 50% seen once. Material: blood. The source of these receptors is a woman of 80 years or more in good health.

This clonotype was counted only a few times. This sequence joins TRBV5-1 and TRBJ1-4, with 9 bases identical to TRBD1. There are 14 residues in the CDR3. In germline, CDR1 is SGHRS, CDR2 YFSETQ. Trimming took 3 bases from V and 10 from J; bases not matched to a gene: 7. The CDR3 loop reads CASSSGQGLAKLFF. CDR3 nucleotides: TGCGCCAGCAGCTCGGGACAGGGTTTGGCAAAACTGTTTTTT.

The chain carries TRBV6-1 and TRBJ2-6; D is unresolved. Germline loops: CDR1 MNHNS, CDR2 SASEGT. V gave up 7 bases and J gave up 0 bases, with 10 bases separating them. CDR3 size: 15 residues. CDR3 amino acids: CASKGSSSGANVLTF. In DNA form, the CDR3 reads TGTGCCAGCAAGGGCAGTAGCTCTGGGGCCAACGTCCTGACTTTC.

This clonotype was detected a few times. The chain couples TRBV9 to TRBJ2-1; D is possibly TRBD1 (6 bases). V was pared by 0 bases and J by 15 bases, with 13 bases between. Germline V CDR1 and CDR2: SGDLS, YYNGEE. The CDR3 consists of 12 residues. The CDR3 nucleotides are TGTGCCAGCAGCGTAGACAGGGCGATTCTGTTCTTC. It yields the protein CASSVDRAILFF.

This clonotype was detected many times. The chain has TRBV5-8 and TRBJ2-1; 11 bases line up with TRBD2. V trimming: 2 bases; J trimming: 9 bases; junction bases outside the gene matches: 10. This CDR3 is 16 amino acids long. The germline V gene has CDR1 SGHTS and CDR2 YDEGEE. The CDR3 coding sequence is TGTGCCAGCAGCTTCAGACTAGCGGGGATCGGCACTGAGCAGTTCTTC. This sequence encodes CASSFRLAGIGTEQFF.

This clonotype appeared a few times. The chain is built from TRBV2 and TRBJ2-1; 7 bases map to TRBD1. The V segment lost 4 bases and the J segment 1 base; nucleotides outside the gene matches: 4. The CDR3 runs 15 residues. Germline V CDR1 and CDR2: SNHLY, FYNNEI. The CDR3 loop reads CASSGQGVSYNEQFF. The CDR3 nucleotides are TGTGCCAGCAGTGGACAGGGCGTTTCCTACAATGAGCAGTTCTTC.

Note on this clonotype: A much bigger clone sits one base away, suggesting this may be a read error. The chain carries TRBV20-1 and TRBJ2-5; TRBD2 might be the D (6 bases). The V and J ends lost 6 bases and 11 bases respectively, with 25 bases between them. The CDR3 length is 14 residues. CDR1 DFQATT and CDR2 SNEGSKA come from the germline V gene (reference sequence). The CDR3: CSAEGRRAGNEQYF. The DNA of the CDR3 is TGCAGTGCGGAAGGTCGGAGGGCCGGCAATGAGCAGTACTTC.

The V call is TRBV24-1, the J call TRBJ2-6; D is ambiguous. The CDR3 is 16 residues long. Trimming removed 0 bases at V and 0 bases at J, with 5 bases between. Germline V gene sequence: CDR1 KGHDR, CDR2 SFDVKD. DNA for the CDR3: TGTGCCACCAGTGATTTGAGAGGCTCTGGGGCCAACGTCCTGACTTTC. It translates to CATSDLRGSGANVLTF.

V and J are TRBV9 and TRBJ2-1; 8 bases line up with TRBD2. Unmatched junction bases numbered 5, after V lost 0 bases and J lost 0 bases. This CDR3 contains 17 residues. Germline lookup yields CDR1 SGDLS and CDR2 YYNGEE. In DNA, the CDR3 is TGTGCCAGCAGCGTAGTAGGAGCGGGGGTCTCCTACAATGAGCAGTTCTTC. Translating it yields CASSVVGAGVSYNEQFF.

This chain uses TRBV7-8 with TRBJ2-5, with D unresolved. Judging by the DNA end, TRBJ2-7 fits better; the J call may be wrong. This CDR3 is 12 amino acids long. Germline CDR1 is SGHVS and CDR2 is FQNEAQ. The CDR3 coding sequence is TGTGCCAGCAGCCTTTTCAATAGCGAGCAGTACTTC. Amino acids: CASSLFNSEQYF.

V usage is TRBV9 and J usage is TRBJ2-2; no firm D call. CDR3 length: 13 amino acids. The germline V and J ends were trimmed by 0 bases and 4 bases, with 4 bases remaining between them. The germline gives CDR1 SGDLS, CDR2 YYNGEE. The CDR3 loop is CASSVDTTGELFF. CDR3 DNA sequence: TGTGCCAGCAGCGTAGACACCACCGGGGAGCTGTTTTTT.

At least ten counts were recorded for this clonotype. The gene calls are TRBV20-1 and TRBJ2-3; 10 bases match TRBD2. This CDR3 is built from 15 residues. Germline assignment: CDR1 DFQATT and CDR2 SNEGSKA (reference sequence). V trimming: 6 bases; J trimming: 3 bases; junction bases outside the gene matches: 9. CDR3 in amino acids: CSASPLAGATDTQYF. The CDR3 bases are TGCAGTGCCTCCCCTCTAGCGGGAGCAACAGATACGCAGTATTTT.

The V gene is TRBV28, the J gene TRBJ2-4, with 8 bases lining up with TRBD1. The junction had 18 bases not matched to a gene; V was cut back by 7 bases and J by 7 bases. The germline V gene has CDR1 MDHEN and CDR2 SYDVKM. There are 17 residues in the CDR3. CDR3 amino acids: CASTVGGRGPIRNIQYF. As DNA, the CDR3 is TGTGCCAGCACCGTCGGGGGCAGGGGGCCGATCCGGAACATTCAGTACTTC.

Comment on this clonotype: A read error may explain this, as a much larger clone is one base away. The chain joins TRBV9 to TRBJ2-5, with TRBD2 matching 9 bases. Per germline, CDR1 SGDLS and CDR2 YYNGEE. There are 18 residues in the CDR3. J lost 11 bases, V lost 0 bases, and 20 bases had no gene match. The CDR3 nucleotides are TGTGCCAGCAGCGTAGCTCCGACTAGCGGAACTTCCTACAATGAGCAGTACTTC. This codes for CASSVAPTSGTSYNEQYF.

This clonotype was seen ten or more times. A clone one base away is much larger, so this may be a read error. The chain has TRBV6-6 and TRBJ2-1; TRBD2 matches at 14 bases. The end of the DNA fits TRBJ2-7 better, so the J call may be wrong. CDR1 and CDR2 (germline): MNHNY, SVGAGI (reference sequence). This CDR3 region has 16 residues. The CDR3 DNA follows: TGTGCCAGCAGTAGAGGACTAGCGGGAGGTAACAATGAGCAGTACTTC. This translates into CASSRGLAGGNNEQYF.

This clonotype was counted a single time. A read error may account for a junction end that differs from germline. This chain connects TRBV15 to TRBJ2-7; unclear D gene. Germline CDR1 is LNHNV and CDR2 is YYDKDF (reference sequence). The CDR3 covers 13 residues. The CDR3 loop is CPTAGSASYEQYF. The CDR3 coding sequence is TGTCCCACCGCTGGCAGTGCCTCCTACGAGCAGTACTTC.

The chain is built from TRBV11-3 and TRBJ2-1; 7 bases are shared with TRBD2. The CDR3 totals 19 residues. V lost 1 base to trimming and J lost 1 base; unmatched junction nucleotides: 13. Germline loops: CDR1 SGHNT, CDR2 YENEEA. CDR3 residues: CASSLGGGERSRSYNEQFF. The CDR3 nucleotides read TGTGCCAGCAGCTTAGGGGGGGGGGAGCGAAGCCGTTCCTACAATGAGCAGTTCTTC.

CDR3 DNA sequence: TGTGCCAGCACGCAGGGGGCGGGGGGGGTAGATACGCAGTATTTT. It encodes CASTQGAGGVDTQYF. This sequence joins TRBV6-5 and TRBJ2-3; TRBD2 might be the D (9 bases). CDR3 length equals 15 residues. With 7 bases removed from V and 5 bases from J, the gap between germline ends came to 19 bases. Germline V gene lookup returns CDR1 MNHEY and CDR2 SVGAGI.

The CDR3 region is CASSAPGQKRGNEQFF. CDR3 DNA: TGTGCCAGCAGCGCGCCGGGACAGAAGAGAGGCAATGAGCAGTTCTTC. This rearrangement joins TRBV7-9 to TRBJ2-1, with 7 positions matching TRBD1. Germline loops: CDR1 SEHNR, CDR2 FQNEAQ (reference sequence). V gave up 5 bases and J gave up 6 bases; unmatched junction bases: 13. The CDR3 runs to 16 residues.